These 13 T cell receptor beta chains came from one sample sequenced in a study of T cell repertoires in cytomegalovirus infection. The antigens of these receptors remain unknown. TCRdb re-called the reads through MiXCR, storing one row per CDR3 protein. The sample has about 140,000 distinct CDR3 sequences, around 30% seen once. Here the sequenced sample was CD8+ T cells from cultured PBMCs, taken from culture after CMV antigen stimulation. Source of these receptors: a human donor in good health (CMV status not recorded). Some clones in this sample may be carry-over from other donors' samples.

There are a few counts of this clonotype. The chain links TRBV7-3 to TRBJ2-5, with D uncertain. The germline V gene encodes CDR1 SGHTA and CDR2 FQGTGA. The V end lost 5 bases, the J end lost 2 bases, and 9 bases lay between the germline ends. The CDR3 extends over 13 amino acids. The CDR3 reads CASSNLGQETQYF. In DNA, the CDR3 is TGTGCCAGCAGCAATTTGGGGCAAGAGACCCAGTACTTC.

There are many counts of this clonotype. This CDR3 is CASSYPSGGADTQYF. The CDR3 DNA follows: TGTGCCAGCAGTTACCCGAGCGGGGGGGCAGATACGCAGTATTTT. The J gene is TRBJ2-3, the V gene TRBV6-5; 10 bases map to TRBD2. After removal of 2 bases from V and 4 bases from J, the junction contained 3 bases not matched to a gene. The CDR3 covers 15 residues. The V gene's germline CDR1 is MNHEY and CDR2 SVGAGI.

The chain has TRBV19 and TRBJ2-1; no definite D call. The CDR3 runs 15 residues. Germline V gives CDR1 LNHDA, CDR2 SQIVND (reference sequence). V was pared by 5 bases and J by 0 bases, with 11 bases between. The CDR3 region is CASSLFLSSYNEQFF. CDR3 bases: TGTGCCAGTAGTCTCTTTCTGAGCTCCTACAATGAGCAGTTCTTC.

This clonotype has more than one count but fewer than ten. The J gene is TRBJ2-7, the V gene TRBV12-5; TRBD2 agrees at 7 bases. Germline CDR1 is LGHNT and CDR2 is FRNRAP. This CDR3 has 14 amino acids. The ends lost 9 bases at V and 2 bases at J; junction bases unmatched: 10. The CDR3 region is CARGGPPYPYEQYF. The CDR3 DNA reads as TGTGCTAGGGGAGGGCCCCCGTATCCCTACGAGCAGTACTTC.

This clonotype was seen many times. The CDR3 loop reads CASSGAGNQPQHF. DNA of the CDR3: TGTGCCAGCAGTGGGGCAGGGAATCAGCCCCAGCATTTT. The gene calls are TRBV27 and TRBJ1-5; tentative D call: TRBD1 (5 bases). Germline V gene lookup returns CDR1 MNHEY and CDR2 SMNVEV (reference sequence). V lost 5 bases to trimming and J lost 4 bases, with 9 bases between them. This CDR3 has 13 amino acids.

The table lists this clonotype with many counts. The gene calls are TRBV7-6 and TRBJ2-5; TRBD2 might be the D (6 bases). Per the germline V gene, CDR1 is SGHVS and CDR2 is FNYEAQ. The CDR3 extends over 15 amino acids. Deletions cut 4 bases from V and 2 bases from J, with 14 bases between. CDR3 in DNA: TGTGCCAGCAGCTCCATCTTTGGGGGGCAAGAGACCCAGTACTTC. Protein: CASSSIFGGQETQYF. Drawing the rest from reference TRBV7-6 and TRBJ2-5, the complete variable domain is GAGVSQSPRYKVTKRGQDVALRCDPISGHVSLYWYRQALGQGPEFLTYFNYEAQQDKSGLPNDRFSAERPEGSISTLTIQRTEQRDSAMYRCASSSIFGGQETQYFGPGTRLLVL.

This clonotype was seen a few times. Here the CDR3 reads CASSPGTGFGQFF. The CDR3 DNA follows: TGTGCCAGCAGCCCCGGGACAGGGTTTGGGCAGTTCTTC. The V and J genes are TRBV11-2 and TRBJ2-1, with 9 nucleotides matching TRBD1. Germline V lookup: CDR1 SGHAT, CDR2 FQNNGV. This CDR3 region has 13 residues. Unmatched junction bases numbered 8, after V lost 5 bases and J lost 12 bases.

This clonotype was recorded a few times. The genes are TRBV29-1 and TRBJ2-7; 11 bases map to TRBD2. The junction had 7 bases not matched to a gene; V was cut back by 3 bases and J by 0 bases. Germline CDR1 reads SQVTM; CDR2 reads ANQGSEA. This CDR3 spans 16 amino acids. CDR3 sequence: CSVDGLAGGNSYEQYF. CDR3 sequence (DNA): TGCAGCGTTGATGGCCTAGCGGGGGGAAACTCCTACGAGCAGTACTTC.

The CDR3 coding sequence is TGCAGTGCTAGAGATCTTGGAGATGGGTTCCACTATGGCTACACCTTC. This sequence encodes CSARDLGDGFHYGYTF. The rearrangement links TRBV20-1 to TRBJ1-2; the D is unclear. Trimming removed 0 bases from V and 3 bases from J, with 17 bases in between. The CDR3 contains 16 residues. CDR1 DFQATT and CDR2 SNEGSKA come from the germline V gene (reference sequence).

The chain recombines TRBV7-6 with TRBJ2-5; D not certain. V was shortened by 6 bases and J by 0 bases, with 11 bases between the two germline ends. From germline, CDR1 is SGHVS and CDR2 FNYEAQ. The length of the CDR3 is 14 residues. CDR3 nucleotides: TGTGCCAGCAGTTTAATCCAGTACCAAGAGACCCAGTACTTC. This codes for CASSLIQYQETQYF.

The CDR3 protein is CSARGTNGFTQYF. The CDR3 DNA follows: TGCAGTGCTAGGGGGACGAATGGTTTTACGCAGTATTTT. The rearrangement uses TRBV20-1 and TRBJ2-3; either TRBD1 or TRBD2 may supply D (5 bases each). Trimming took 3 bases from V and 8 from J, leaving 15 bases between them. Per germline, CDR1 DFQATT and CDR2 SNEGSKA (reference sequence). The CDR3 has 13 amino acids.

This clonotype was recorded at least ten times. The chain employs TRBV5-4 and TRBJ1-4; D remains unclear. CDR3 size: 16 residues. V was trimmed by 2 bases and J by 0 bases, leaving 11 bases between them. The germline CDR1 and CDR2 sequences are SGHNT and YYREEE (reference sequence). CDR3 nucleotides: TGTGCCAGCAGCTTAGGCAGAATCACAACTAATGAAAAACTGTTTTTT. Its protein product is CASSLGRITTNEKLFF.

Worth noting for this clonotype: One end of the junction is discordant with germline, which a read error may explain. The chain joins TRBV27 to TRBJ1-1, with 9 bases that match TRBD1. Germline assignment: CDR1 MNHEY and CDR2 SMNVEV (reference sequence). This CDR3 region has 12 residues. The CDR3 region is CVSSDRGEEAFF. The CDR3 coding sequence is TGTGTCAGCAGCGACAGGGGGGAAGAAGCTTTCTTT.